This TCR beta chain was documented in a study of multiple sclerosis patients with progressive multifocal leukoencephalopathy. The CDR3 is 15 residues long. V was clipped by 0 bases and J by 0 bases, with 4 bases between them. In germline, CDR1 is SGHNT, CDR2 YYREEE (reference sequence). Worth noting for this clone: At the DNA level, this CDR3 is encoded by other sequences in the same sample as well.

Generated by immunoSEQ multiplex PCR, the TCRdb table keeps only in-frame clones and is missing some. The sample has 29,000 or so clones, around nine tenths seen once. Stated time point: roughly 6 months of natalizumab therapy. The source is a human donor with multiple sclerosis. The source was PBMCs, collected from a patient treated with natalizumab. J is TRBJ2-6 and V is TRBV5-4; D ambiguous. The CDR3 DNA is TGTGCCAGCAGCTTGGGTAACTCTGGGGCCAACGTCCTGACTTTC. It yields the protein CASSLGNSGANVLTF.